This is a list of T cell receptor beta chains from one sample in a study of shared T cell receptors in the human thymus. Here immunoSEQ multiplex PCR was the method, and the copy in TCRdb shows in-frame clones only, minus some. The sample lists approximately 400,000 clones; more than 85% were seen once. Specimen: thymocytes. Receptors originate from a human donor. Both conserved end residues are part of each CDR3. D genes are given only for firm matches. The listing skips clone size in some rows; elsewhere it reads once, few, many or a size class.

v_gene	j_gene	d_gene	abundance	CDR3aa	CDR3nt
TRBV19	TRBJ1-3	.	.	CASSMEWQRVVSGNTIYF	TGTGCCAGTAGTATGGAATGGCAGAGGGTCGTTTCTGGAAACACCATATATTTT
TRBV27	TRBJ1-2	.	.	CASSFQRGGGYGYTF	TGTGCCAGCAGTTTCCAGAGGGGGGGAGGCTATGGCTACACCTTC
TRBV13	TRBJ2-2	.	.	CASSPKGGRGTGELFF	TGTGCCAGCAGCCCCAAAGGCGGCCGGGGCACCGGGGAGCTGTTTTTT
TRBV6-4	TRBJ1-1	TRBD1	.	CASRETADREKTEAFF	TGTGCCAGCAGGGAAACGGCTGACAGGGAAAAGACTGAAGCTTTCTTT
TRBV28	TRBJ2-7	.	.	CASSISTTSYEQYF	TGTGCCAGCAGTATCTCGACTACCTCCTACGAGCAGTACTTC
TRBV18	TRBJ1-2	.	.	CASSPTTGMSTYYGYTF	TGTGCCAGCTCACCGACGACAGGAATGTCAACGTACTATGGCTACACCTTC
TRBV28	TRBJ2-3	TRBD2	once	CASSSPEVPGLAIWRTDTQYF	TGTGCCAGCAGTTCCCCCGAAGTCCCGGGACTAGCGATTTGGCGGACAGATACGCAGTATTTT
TRBV29-1	TRBJ2-2	.	.	CSVRTPWTGELFF	TGCAGCGTAAGGACTCCTTGGACCGGGGAGCTGTTTTTT
TRBV19	TRBJ1-2	.	.	CASIRNGYTF	TGTGCCAGTATCCGAAATGGCTACACCTTC
TRBV10-3	TRBJ1-1	TRBD1	.	CAIGEGQGNTEAFF	TGTGCCATCGGAGAGGGACAGGGAAACACTGAAGCTTTCTTT
TRBV6-1	TRBJ2-7	.	.	CASSASGQYF	TGTGCCAGCAGTGCGAGCGGGCAGTACTTC
TRBV30	TRBJ2-7	TRBD1	.	CAWGQGRILEQYF	TGTGCCTGGGGACAGGGCCGGATACTCGAGCAGTACTTC
TRBV7-2	TRBJ1-5	.	.	CASSLFRPGKSNQPQHF	TGTGCCAGCAGCTTATTCCGGCCAGGGAAGAGCAATCAGCCCCAGCATTTT
TRBV27	TRBJ2-3	TRBD1	.	CASAPQGAEGTDTQYF	TGTGCCAGCGCCCCCCAGGGGGCTGAGGGCACAGATACGCAGTATTTT
TRBV10-1	TRBJ1-4	.	.	CAPDRYNNEKLFF	TGCGCCCCCGACAGATATAATAATGAAAAACTGTTTTTT
TRBV7-8	TRBJ2-2	.	.	CASTLGRAKAGELFF	TGTGCCAGCACCCTCGGAAGGGCAAAGGCCGGGGAGCTGTTTTTT
TRBV19	TRBJ2-7	.	.	CASSPHPQVLSYEQYF	TGTGCCAGTAGTCCCCACCCTCAGGTACTCTCCTACGAGCAGTACTTC
TRBV19	TRBJ1-2	.	.	CASSPSTLLQGFYGYTF	TGTGCCAGTAGTCCGTCTACCCTCTTACAGGGCTTCTATGGCTACACCTTC
TRBV30	TRBJ1-3	.	.	CAWSVVSGERNTIYF	TGTGCCTGGAGTGTGGTCTCGGGGGAAAGAAACACCATATATTTT
TRBV15	TRBJ2-3	TRBD2	once	CATSRDRSGRAGTQYF	TGTGCCACCAGCAGAGATCGAAGCGGGAGGGCCGGGACGCAGTATTTT
TRBV7-4	TRBJ2-7	TRBD2	.	CASSDEGVWLAGGVHEQYF	TGTGCCAGCAGCGACGAGGGGGTTTGGCTAGCGGGAGGTGTACACGAGCAGTACTTC
TRBV7-9	TRBJ2-3	TRBD2	.	CASSSDIAGSTDTQYF	TGTGCCAGCAGCTCCGATATAGCGGGGTCCACAGATACGCAGTATTTT
TRBV5-8	TRBJ1-5	.	once	CASRTAWNNNQPQHF	TGTGCCAGCAGGACAGCTTGGAATAACAATCAGCCCCAGCATTTT
TRBV15	TRBJ1-5	.	.	CATSRGEGGFNQPQHF	TGTGCCACCAGCAGAGGAGAAGGCGGCTTTAATCAGCCCCAGCATTTT
TRBV2	TRBJ2-7	.	.	CASSERSLEQYF	TGTGCCAGCAGTGAACGCAGCCTCGAGCAGTACTTC
TRBV4-3	TRBJ2-7	TRBD1	.	CASSQRQGGHEQYF	TGCGCCAGCAGCCAGAGACAGGGTGGCCACGAGCAGTACTTC
TRBV6-5	TRBJ1-1	.	.	CASSPGRETEAFF	TGTGCCAGCAGCCCTGGACGGGAAACTGAAGCTTTCTTT
TRBV30	TRBJ2-5	.	.	CAWSLGLQVQETQYF	TGTGCCTGGAGTCTCGGGTTACAAGTTCAAGAGACCCAGTACTTC
TRBV6-1	TRBJ1-5	.	.	CASSRRPTGQPQHF	TGTGCCAGCAGTCGGCGACCTACGGGGCAGCCCCAGCATTTT
TRBV15	TRBJ2-1	.	.	CATRGGERPSYNEQFF	TGTGCCACCAGAGGGGGGGAGCGGCCTTCCTACAATGAGCAGTTCTTC
TRBV19	TRBJ2-1	.	once	CASSEGRRNEQFF	TGTGCCAGTAGCGAGGGCAGGCGAAATGAGCAGTTCTTC
TRBV5-1	TRBJ1-1	TRBD1	.	CASTLPERTGNTEAFF	TGCGCCAGCACCCTTCCGGAAAGGACAGGCAACACTGAAGCTTTCTTT
TRBV5-1	TRBJ2-7	.	.	CASSLAGYGSYEQYF	TGCGCCAGCAGCTTGGCAGGGTACGGGTCCTACGAGCAGTACTTC
TRBV20-1	TRBJ2-4	.	.	CSARAGDIQYF	TGCAGTGCTAGAGCAGGGGACATTCAGTACTTC
TRBV7-9	TRBJ1-1	.	.	CASSLRKVKTGLRQPEAFF	TGTGCCAGCAGCTTAAGGAAGGTGAAGACAGGTCTTAGACAGCCGGAAGCTTTCTTT
TRBV5-6	TRBJ2-3	.	once	CASSLPGVGITDTQYF	TGTGCCAGCAGCCTCCCCGGGGTGGGGATCACAGATACGCAGTATTTT
TRBV5-6	TRBJ1-1	TRBD1	.	CASSPPDRKNFMNTEAFF	TGTGCCAGCAGCCCCCCGGACAGGAAAAATTTCATGAACACTGAAGCTTTCTTT
TRBV4-2	TRBJ2-6	.	.	CASSQPPMGANVLTF	TGTGCCAGCAGCCAACCCCCCATGGGGGCCAACGTCCTGACTTTC
TRBV28	TRBJ2-7	.	.	CASSLSRLRRYEQYF	TGTGCCAGCAGTTTATCCAGGTTGCGACGCTACGAGCAGTACTTC
TRBV7-2	TRBJ2-1	.	.	CASSLEAEEQFF	TGTGCCAGCAGCTTAGAGGCAGAGGAGCAGTTCTTC
TRBV7-2	TRBJ1-5	.	.	CASSSQGWDDSNQPQHF	TGTGCCAGCAGCTCCCAGGGATGGGATGATAGCAATCAGCCCCAGCATTTT
TRBV10-1	TRBJ1-3	.	.	CASSDGVISGNTIYF	TGCGCCAGCAGTGACGGGGTCATCTCTGGAAACACCATATATTTT
TRBV4-1	TRBJ1-3	TRBD1	.	CASSQEPMTGPGNTIYF	TGCGCCAGCAGCCAAGAACCCATGACAGGGCCTGGAAACACCATATATTTT
TRBV10-2	TRBJ2-1	.	.	CASRGLRAYNEQFF	TGCGCCAGCAGGGGACTGCGAGCTTACAATGAGCAGTTCTTC
TRBV21-1	TRBJ2-7	.	once	CASSGSPRALLYEQYF	TGTGCCAGCAGCGGATCCCCTAGGGCGTTACTATACGAGCAGTACTTC
TRBV21-1	TRBJ2-7	.	.	CASSGIETGLACYEQYF	TGTGCCAGCAGCGGAATCGAAACGGGACTAGCGTGCTACGAGCAGTACTTC
TRBV28	TRBJ2-7	TRBD2	.	CASSSGTSGRVVGQYF	TGTGCCAGCAGTTCCGGGACTAGCGGGAGGGTTGTGGGGCAGTACTTC
TRBV6-5	TRBJ2-2	.	once	CASSRPTGELFF	TGTGCCAGCAGTCGCCCCACCGGGGAGCTGTTTTTT
TRBV7-6	TRBJ2-3	.	.	CASSLVVPDTQYF	TGTGCCAGCAGCTTAGTTGTCCCAGATACGCAGTATTTT
TRBV4-3	TRBJ1-2	.	once	CASSQVAGFDYGYTF	TGCGCCAGCAGCCAAGTCGCAGGGTTTGACTATGGCTACACCTTC
TRBV27	TRBJ1-2	.	.	CASSDRVGYTF	TGTGCCAGCAGTGACCGAGTAGGCTACACCTTC
TRBV6-1	TRBJ1-1	TRBD1	.	CASSGGTGFTEAFF	TGTGCCAGCAGTGGGGGGACAGGGTTCACTGAAGCTTTCTTT
TRBV7-3	TRBJ2-1	.	.	CASSPPVGEQFF	TGTGCCAGCAGCCCCCCGGTTGGGGAGCAGTTCTTC
TRBV7-2	TRBJ2-5	TRBD2	.	CASSLGPGGRETQYF	TGTGCCAGCAGCTTAGGACCGGGAGGAAGGGAGACCCAGTACTTC
TRBV11-2	TRBJ2-7	.	.	CASSRLGGRRIYEQYF	TGTGCCAGCAGTCGTCTTGGGGGGAGGCGAATCTACGAGCAGTACTTC
TRBV7-9	TRBJ2-7	.	.	CASSLRQGKHEQYF	TGTGCCAGCAGCTTAAGGCAGGGGAAACACGAGCAGTACTTC
TRBV25-1	TRBJ2-7	.	.	CASSEGGSGYEQYF	TGTGCCAGCAGTGAAGGAGGTAGCGGCTACGAGCAGTACTTC
TRBV10-2	TRBJ2-3	.	.	CASSESGTDTQYF	TGCGCCAGCAGTGAGTCGGGGACAGATACGCAGTATTTT
TRBV27	TRBJ2-7	.	.	CASRDREAYEQYF	TGTGCCAGCAGGGACCGCGAAGCCTACGAGCAGTACTTC
TRBV15	TRBJ1-1	.	.	CATSRDNRVRDTEAFF	TGTGCCACCAGCAGGGACAACAGGGTGAGGGACACTGAAGCTTTCTTT